A selection of T cell receptor beta chains follows, all from one sample in a study of response to subunit inactivated influenza vaccine. One entry per CDR3 protein results from TCRdb running MiXCR on the RT-PCR reads. Of around 650,000 distinct CDR3 sequences listed, 15% to 19% were seen once; the top ten hold around 10%. The input for sequencing was PBMCs from blood, taken roughly 13 days after vaccination. The receptor source for this set is a man between 50 and 59 years old who received an inactivated influenza vaccine. CDR3s include the opening cysteine and the closing phenylalanine or tryptophan. The D gene is left open where the match is weak. Clone size is not always given. Where it is, it says once, few, many or a class for expanded clones.

j_gene: TRBJ1-1
abundance: few
v_gene: TRBV12-3/TRBV12-4
len: 13
d_gene: -
CDR3nt: TGTGCCAGCAGTTTAGTGGGGTACACTGAAGCTTTCTTT
CDR3aa: CASSLVGYTEAFF

j_gene: TRBJ2-2
abundance: few
v_gene: TRBV11-2
len: 15
d_gene: TRBD2
CDR3nt: TGTGCCAGCAGCGAGCTAGCGGGAGGGCTCGGGGAGCTGTTTTTT
CDR3aa: CASSELAGGLGELFF

j_gene: TRBJ1-1
abundance: many
v_gene: TRBV7-2
len: 14
d_gene: -
CDR3nt: TGTGCCAGCCGAAAGGGGCAGATCAACACTGAAGCTTTCTTT
CDR3aa: CASRKGQINTEAFF

j_gene: TRBJ1-3
abundance: few
v_gene: TRBV29-1
len: 13
d_gene: -
CDR3nt: TGCAGCGTTGCACGGTCCTCTGGAAACACCATATATTTT
CDR3aa: CSVARSSGNTIYF

j_gene: TRBJ1-2
abundance: -
v_gene: TRBV20-1
len: 16
d_gene: TRBD1
CDR3nt: TGCAGTGCTAGAGAAGGACAGGGGATTAAGGCCTATGGCTACACCTTC
CDR3aa: CSAREGQGIKAYGYTF

j_gene: TRBJ2-7
abundance: many
v_gene: TRBV29-1
len: 14
d_gene: TRBD1
CDR3nt: TGCAGCGTCACACCGGGACAGGGTACCTACGAGCAGTACTTC
CDR3aa: CSVTPGQGTYEQYF

j_gene: TRBJ1-5
abundance: few
v_gene: TRBV20-1
len: 13
d_gene: -
CDR3nt: TGCAGTGCTAGAGAGGTGAAGTATCAGCCCCAGCATTTT
CDR3aa: CSAREVKYQPQHF

j_gene: TRBJ2-5
abundance: many
v_gene: TRBV6-1
len: 15
d_gene: TRBD2
CDR3nt: TGTGCCAGCAGCCCCCCTCGGGAGGGCTTGGAGACCCAGTACTTC
CDR3aa: CASSPPREGLETQYF

j_gene: TRBJ2-3
abundance: -
v_gene: TRBV12-3/TRBV12-4
len: 15
d_gene: TRBD2
CDR3nt: TGTGCCAGCAAAGGACTAGCGGTTAGCACAGATACGCAGTATTTT
CDR3aa: CASKGLAVSTDTQYF

j_gene: TRBJ1-6
abundance: many
v_gene: TRBV30
len: 17
d_gene: -
CDR3nt: TGTGCCTGGAGTGTACGTCTCCAAAGCTCCTATAATTCACCCCTCCACTTT
CDR3aa: CAWSVRLQSSYNSPLHF

j_gene: TRBJ2-5
abundance: -
v_gene: TRBV20-1
len: 18
d_gene: TRBD2
CDR3nt: TGCAGTGCTAGAGGGCCCTTGCGGGAGAGCACCAATCAAGAGACCCAGTACTTC
CDR3aa: CSARGPLRESTNQETQYF

j_gene: TRBJ1-5
abundance: -
v_gene: TRBV4-1
len: 16
d_gene: -
CDR3nt: TGCGCCAGCAGCCAATTTTTCGGGTCTTTCAATCAGCCCCAGCATTTT
CDR3aa: CASSQFFGSFNQPQHF

j_gene: TRBJ1-2
abundance: -
v_gene: TRBV19
len: 11
d_gene: -
CDR3nt: TGTGCCACCCAAAGCGGTGGCGGCTACACCTTC
CDR3aa: CATQSGGGYTF

j_gene: TRBJ2-1
abundance: -
v_gene: TRBV5-1
len: 16
d_gene: TRBD2
CDR3nt: TGCGCCAGCAGCTTGAATAGGACTAGCGGTTACAATGAGCAGTTCTTC
CDR3aa: CASSLNRTSGYNEQFF

j_gene: TRBJ2-1
abundance: -
v_gene: TRBV20-1
len: 17
d_gene: -
CDR3nt: TGCTGTGCTAGAGCGCGGGGAGATATCCGCCGGGACAATGAGCAGTTCTTC
CDR3aa: CCARARGDIRRDNEQFF

j_gene: TRBJ2-1
abundance: few
v_gene: TRBV5-1
len: 16
d_gene: TRBD1
CDR3nt: TGCGCCAGCAGCTTGCATTCGGGACAGGGTTACAATGAGCAGTTCTTC
CDR3aa: CASSLHSGQGYNEQFF

j_gene: TRBJ1-2
abundance: few
v_gene: TRBV6-5
len: 11
d_gene: -
CDR3nt: TGTGCCAGCAAGGAAGGGGGAGGCTACACCTTC
CDR3aa: CASKEGGGYTF

j_gene: TRBJ1-2
abundance: few
v_gene: TRBV2
len: 15
d_gene: -
CDR3nt: TGTGCCAGCAGTGAAGATGTCAGGGGAAGCTATGGCTACACCTTC
CDR3aa: CASSEDVRGSYGYTF

j_gene: TRBJ2-2
abundance: -
v_gene: TRBV14
len: 15
d_gene: TRBD1
CDR3nt: TGTGCCAGCAGCCCGGGACAGGGGCAGACCGGGGAGCTGTTTTTT
CDR3aa: CASSPGQGQTGELFF

j_gene: TRBJ2-2
abundance: many
v_gene: TRBV5-1
len: 14
d_gene: -
CDR3nt: TGCGCCAGCAGGTCACAGGGAGGGACCGGGGAGCTGTTTTTT
CDR3aa: CASRSQGGTGELFF

j_gene: TRBJ1-5
abundance: -
v_gene: TRBV4-1
len: 15
d_gene: TRBD1
CDR3nt: TGCGCCAGCAGCCACCCGGACAGGCCCAATCAGCCCCAGCATTTT
CDR3aa: CASSHPDRPNQPQHF

j_gene: TRBJ1-1
abundance: -
v_gene: TRBV29-1
len: 12
d_gene: TRBD1
CDR3nt: TGCAGCGTAGGGGAGGCAGGGGGGGCAGCTTTCTTT
CDR3aa: CSVGEAGGAAFF

j_gene: TRBJ1-6
abundance: few
v_gene: TRBV6-2/TRBV6-3
len: 14
d_gene: -
CDR3nt: TGTGCCAGCAGTTATTCCGGGGCGAATTCACCCCTCCACTTT
CDR3aa: CASSYSGANSPLHF

j_gene: TRBJ2-3
abundance: few
v_gene: TRBV9
len: 16
d_gene: -
CDR3nt: TGTGCCAGCAGCGTAGAGGTGGTCCTCCCCACAGATACGCAGTATTTT
CDR3aa: CASSVEVVLPTDTQYF

j_gene: TRBJ2-5
abundance: few
v_gene: TRBV4-3
len: 15
d_gene: -
CDR3nt: TGCGCCAGCAGCCAAGATTACCGGGCCCAAGAGACCCAGTACTTC
CDR3aa: CASSQDYRAQETQYF

j_gene: TRBJ1-5
abundance: few
v_gene: TRBV3-1
len: 16
d_gene: -
CDR3nt: TGTGCCAGCAGCCAAGGTCTGGGACTGGGCAATCAGCCCCAGCATTTT
CDR3aa: CASSQGLGLGNQPQHF

j_gene: TRBJ2-7
abundance: -
v_gene: TRBV12-3/TRBV12-4
len: 14
d_gene: -
CDR3nt: TGTGCCAGCAGTTTTCGACACACGGCCCACGAGCAGTACTTC
CDR3aa: CASSFRHTAHEQYF

j_gene: TRBJ1-5
abundance: few
v_gene: TRBV12-3/TRBV12-4
len: 14
d_gene: -
CDR3nt: TGTGCCAGCAGTTCCCTTCCCCGAATCGGGGCCCAGCATTTT
CDR3aa: CASSSLPRIGAQHF

j_gene: TRBJ2-2
abundance: -
v_gene: TRBV11-2
len: 17
d_gene: -
CDR3nt: TGTGCCAGCAACAACCCACTCGGGCCCCAGAACACCGGGGAGCTGTTTTTT
CDR3aa: CASNNPLGPQNTGELFF

j_gene: TRBJ2-1
abundance: -
v_gene: TRBV20-1
len: 19
d_gene: TRBD2
CDR3nt: TGCAGTGCTAGACGCTCGGTGAGCGGGGGTGCCAGCTCCTACAATGAGCAGTTCTTC
CDR3aa: CSARRSVSGGASSYNEQFF

j_gene: TRBJ2-5
abundance: -
v_gene: TRBV7-9
len: 13
d_gene: -
CDR3nt: TGTGCCAGCAGCTTCCCTACCCAAGGGACCCAGTACTTC
CDR3aa: CASSFPTQGTQYF

j_gene: TRBJ2-2
abundance: -
v_gene: TRBV15
len: 14
d_gene: -
CDR3nt: TGTGCCACCAGCAGAGATCAGCACACCGGGGAGCTGTTTTTT
CDR3aa: CATSRDQHTGELFF

j_gene: TRBJ2-2
abundance: few
v_gene: TRBV7-9
len: 14
d_gene: -
CDR3nt: TGTGCCAGCAGGAATCTAGCATCCACCGGGGAGCTGTTTTTT
CDR3aa: CASRNLASTGELFF

j_gene: TRBJ2-1
abundance: few
v_gene: TRBV5-1
len: 16
d_gene: TRBD2
CDR3nt: TGCGCCAGCAGCTTAAACCTAGCGGGAGGGCTTCAGGGGCAGTTCTTC
CDR3aa: CASSLNLAGGLQGQFF

j_gene: TRBJ2-6
abundance: -
v_gene: TRBV12-3/TRBV12-4
len: 14
d_gene: TRBD1
CDR3nt: TGTGCCAGCAGTCCGGGACAGAGGGCCAACGTCCTGACTTTC
CDR3aa: CASSPGQRANVLTF

j_gene: TRBJ2-1
abundance: few
v_gene: TRBV9
len: 15
d_gene: -
CDR3nt: TGTGCCAGCAGCGTAGGGGAGACTTCCTACAATGAGCAGTTCTTC
CDR3aa: CASSVGETSYNEQFF

j_gene: TRBJ2-1
abundance: -
v_gene: TRBV10-3
len: 15
d_gene: TRBD2
CDR3nt: TGTGCCATCAGGACCGGACTAGCGGGGGTGAGTGAGCAGTTCTTC
CDR3aa: CAIRTGLAGVSEQFF

j_gene: TRBJ2-1
abundance: few
v_gene: TRBV7-2
len: 17
d_gene: -
CDR3nt: TGTGCCAGCACCTCGCAGGTGAAGCGGAGCTCCTACAATGAGCAGTTCTTC
CDR3aa: CASTSQVKRSSYNEQFF

j_gene: TRBJ2-1
abundance: many
v_gene: TRBV4-1
len: 15
d_gene: TRBD1
CDR3nt: TGCGCCAGCAGCCACCTCCGGGACAGGTACAATGAGCAGTTCTTC
CDR3aa: CASSHLRDRYNEQFF

j_gene: TRBJ1-6
abundance: -
v_gene: TRBV7-2
len: 15
d_gene: -
CDR3nt: TGTGCCAGCAGCTTAGTACAGGGAGAAATTTCACCCCTCCACTTT
CDR3aa: CASSLVQGEISPLHF

j_gene: TRBJ2-1
abundance: many
v_gene: TRBV6-1
len: 15
d_gene: TRBD2
CDR3nt: TGTGCCAGCAGACTAGCGGGGGGAACCTACAATGAGCAGTTCTTC
CDR3aa: CASRLAGGTYNEQFF

j_gene: TRBJ2-1
abundance: -
v_gene: TRBV6-2/TRBV6-3
len: 18
d_gene: -
CDR3nt: TGTGCCAGCAGTTACCCCAGGGGAGGGACTTTATCCTACAATGAGCAGTTCTTC
CDR3aa: CASSYPRGGTLSYNEQFF

j_gene: TRBJ2-5
abundance: few
v_gene: TRBV4-3
len: 17
d_gene: -
CDR3nt: TGCGCCAGCAGCCAAGATGGCTTACAGAAAACACAAGAGACCCAGTACTTC
CDR3aa: CASSQDGLQKTQETQYF

j_gene: TRBJ2-5
abundance: few
v_gene: TRBV7-9
len: 15
d_gene: TRBD1
CDR3nt: TGTGCCAGCAGCACTGGACAGGGAGGCCAAGAGACCCAGTACTTC
CDR3aa: CASSTGQGGQETQYF

j_gene: TRBJ1-1
abundance: few
v_gene: TRBV7-9
len: 15
d_gene: TRBD1
CDR3nt: TGTGCCAGCAGCTCCCACAGGGGGCCTAACACTGAAGCTTTCTTT
CDR3aa: CASSSHRGPNTEAFF

j_gene: TRBJ2-1
abundance: many
v_gene: TRBV5-1
len: 17
d_gene: TRBD2
CDR3nt: TGCGCCAGCAGCCGAAAGGTAGCGGGGGGTTCTGTGAATGAGCAGTTCTTC
CDR3aa: CASSRKVAGGSVNEQFF

j_gene: TRBJ2-7
abundance: many
v_gene: TRBV20-1
len: 13
d_gene: -
CDR3nt: TGCAGTGCTTCTGGGTTACATACCTACGAGCAGTACTTC
CDR3aa: CSASGLHTYEQYF

j_gene: TRBJ1-1
abundance: -
v_gene: TRBV6-1
len: 15
d_gene: -
CDR3nt: TGTGCCAGCAGTCAGCGACGGTGGGGGGACACTGAAGCTTTCTTT
CDR3aa: CASSQRRWGDTEAFF

j_gene: TRBJ1-5
abundance: few
v_gene: TRBV25-1
len: 14
d_gene: -
CDR3nt: TGTGCCAGCAGGCAGGCTGGGCGCAATCAGCCCCAGCATTTT
CDR3aa: CASRQAGRNQPQHF

j_gene: TRBJ2-5
abundance: -
v_gene: TRBV6-1
len: 17
d_gene: TRBD2
CDR3nt: TGTGCCAGCAGGCCAAAACAGCGGGGGGGCCGCTTGGAGACCCAGTACTTC
CDR3aa: CASRPKQRGGRLETQYF

j_gene: TRBJ2-7
abundance: -
v_gene: TRBV7-2
len: 14
d_gene: -
CDR3nt: TGTGCCAGCAGCCTGGCGCGGGCCATTTACGAGCAGTACTTC
CDR3aa: CASSLARAIYEQYF

j_gene: TRBJ2-1
abundance: many
v_gene: TRBV5-1
len: 12
d_gene: -
CDR3nt: TGTGCCAGCAGCTTAATTGGTAATGAGCAGTTCTTC
CDR3aa: CASSLIGNEQFF

j_gene: TRBJ2-3
abundance: few
v_gene: TRBV7-9
len: 16
d_gene: TRBD2
CDR3nt: TGTGCCAGCACCAAAGGGTTAGCGGGGAAAACAGATACGCAGTATTTT
CDR3aa: CASTKGLAGKTDTQYF